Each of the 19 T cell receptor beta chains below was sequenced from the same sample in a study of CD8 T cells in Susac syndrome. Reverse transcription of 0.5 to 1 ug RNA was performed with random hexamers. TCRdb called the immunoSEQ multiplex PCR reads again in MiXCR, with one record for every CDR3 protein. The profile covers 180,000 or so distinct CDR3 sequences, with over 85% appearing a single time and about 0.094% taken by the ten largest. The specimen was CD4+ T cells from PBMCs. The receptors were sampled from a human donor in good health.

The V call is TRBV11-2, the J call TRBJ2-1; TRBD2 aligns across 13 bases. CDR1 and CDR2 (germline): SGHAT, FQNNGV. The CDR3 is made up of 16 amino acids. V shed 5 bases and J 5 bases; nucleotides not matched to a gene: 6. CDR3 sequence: CASSRGTSGIHNEQFF. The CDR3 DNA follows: TGTGCCAGCAGCCGCGGGACTAGCGGGATACACAATGAGCAGTTCTTC. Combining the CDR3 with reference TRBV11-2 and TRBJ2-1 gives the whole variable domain EAGVAQSPRYKIIEKRQSVAFWCNPISGHATLYWYQQILGQGPKLLIQFQNNGVVDDSQLPKDRFSAERLKGVDSTLKIQPAKLEDSAVYLCASSRGTSGIHNEQFFGPGTRLTVL.

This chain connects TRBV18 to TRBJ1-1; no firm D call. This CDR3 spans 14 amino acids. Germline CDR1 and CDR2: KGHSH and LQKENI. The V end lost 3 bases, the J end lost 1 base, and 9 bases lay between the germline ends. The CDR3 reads CASSPSAANTEAFF. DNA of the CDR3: TGTGCCAGCTCACCCTCCGCGGCGAACACTGAAGCTTTCTTT.

In DNA form, the CDR3 reads TGTGCCAGCAATCAGGTGGGGAACACTGAAGCTTTCTTT. Its protein is CASNQVGNTEAFF. The chain combines TRBV27 with TRBJ1-1; D gene unclear. Germline assignment: CDR1 MNHEY and CDR2 SMNVEV (reference sequence). This CDR3 has 13 residues. V lost 7 bases and J 1 base, leaving 10 bases between the germline ends.

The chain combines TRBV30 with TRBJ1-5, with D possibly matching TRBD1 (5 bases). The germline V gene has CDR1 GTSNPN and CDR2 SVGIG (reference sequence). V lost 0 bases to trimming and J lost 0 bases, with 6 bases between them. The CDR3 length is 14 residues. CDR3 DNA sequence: TGTGCCTGGAGTGTGGGACTTAGCAATCAGCCCCAGCATTTT. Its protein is CAWSVGLSNQPQHF.

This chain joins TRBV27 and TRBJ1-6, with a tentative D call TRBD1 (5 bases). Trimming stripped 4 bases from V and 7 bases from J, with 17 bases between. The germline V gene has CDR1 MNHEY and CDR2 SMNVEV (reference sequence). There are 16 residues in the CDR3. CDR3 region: CASSSSGTQGNSPLHF. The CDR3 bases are TGTGCCAGCAGTTCCTCAGGGACGCAAGGCAATTCACCCCTCCACTTT.

The CDR3: CASSHERGASRDTQYF. The CDR3, as DNA: TGTGCCAGCAGCCATGAGCGGGGGGCCTCCAGAGATACGCAGTATTTT. The chain has TRBV3-1 and TRBJ2-3; 9 bases match TRBD2. The V gene's germline CDR1 is LGHDT and CDR2 YNNKEL (reference sequence). The CDR3 sequence is 16 residues long. After removal of 3 bases from V and 5 bases from J, the junction contained 9 bases not matched to a gene.

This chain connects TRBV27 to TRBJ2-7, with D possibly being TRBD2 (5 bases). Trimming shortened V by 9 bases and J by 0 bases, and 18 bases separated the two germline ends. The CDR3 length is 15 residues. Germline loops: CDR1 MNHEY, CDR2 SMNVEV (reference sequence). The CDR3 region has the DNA TGTGCCAGTAGGTTCGGAGGTCCCAGCTCCTACGAGCAGTACTTC. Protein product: CASRFGGPSSYEQYF.

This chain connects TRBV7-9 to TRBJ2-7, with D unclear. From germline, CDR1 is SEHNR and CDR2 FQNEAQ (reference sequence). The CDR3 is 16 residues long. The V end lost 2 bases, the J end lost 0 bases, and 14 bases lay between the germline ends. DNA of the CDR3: TGTGCCAGCAGCTTACGTCTGGGAAAGAGCTCCTACGAGCAGTACGTC. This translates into CASSLRLGKSSYEQYV.

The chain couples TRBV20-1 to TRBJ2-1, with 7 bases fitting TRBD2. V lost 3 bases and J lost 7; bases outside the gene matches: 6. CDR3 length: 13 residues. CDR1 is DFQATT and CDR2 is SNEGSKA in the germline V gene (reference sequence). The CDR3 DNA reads TGCAGTGCTAGTGAGACTAGCACGAATGAGCAGTTCTTC. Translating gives CSASETSTNEQFF.

CDR3 sequence reads: CATSALRRRNTEAFF. CDR3 coding DNA: TGTGCCACCAGTGCCCTCCGACGGCGGAACACTGAAGCTTTCTTT. The rearrangement links TRBV24-1 to TRBJ1-1; D is ambiguous. The V and J ends lost 5 bases and 1 base respectively, with 13 bases between them. CDR3 length: 15 amino acids. Germline V gives CDR1 KGHDR, CDR2 SFDVKD.

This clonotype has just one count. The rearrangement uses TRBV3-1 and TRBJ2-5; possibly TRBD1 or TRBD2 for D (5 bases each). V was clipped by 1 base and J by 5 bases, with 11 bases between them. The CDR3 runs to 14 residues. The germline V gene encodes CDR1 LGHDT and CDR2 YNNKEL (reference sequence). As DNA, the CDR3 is TGTGCCAGCAGCCAAGCCGGCAGGGACGAGACCCAGTACTTC. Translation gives CASSQAGRDETQYF.

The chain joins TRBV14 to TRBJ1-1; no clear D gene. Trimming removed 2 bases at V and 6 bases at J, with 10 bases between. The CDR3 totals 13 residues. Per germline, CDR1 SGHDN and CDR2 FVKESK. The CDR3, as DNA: TGTGCCAGCAGCCAAAACTCCCTTTCTGAAGCTTTCTTT. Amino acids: CASSQNSLSEAFF.

CDR3 region: CASRPTGRHEQFF. CDR3 nucleotide sequence: TGTGCCAGCAGACCAACAGGGCGGCATGAGCAGTTCTTC. J is TRBJ2-1 and V is TRBV6-5; weak D call: TRBD1 (6 bases). This CDR3 contains 13 residues. CDR1 is MNHEY and CDR2 is SVGAGI in the germline V gene. Trimming took off 6 bases at V and 8 bases at J, with 14 bases between the two ends.

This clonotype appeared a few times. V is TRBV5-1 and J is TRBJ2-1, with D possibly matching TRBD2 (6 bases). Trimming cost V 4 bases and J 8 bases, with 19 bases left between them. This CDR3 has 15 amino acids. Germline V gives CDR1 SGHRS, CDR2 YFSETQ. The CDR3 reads CASSMDQGGVYEQFF. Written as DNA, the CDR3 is TGCGCCAGCAGCATGGACCAGGGAGGTGTCTATGAGCAGTTCTTC.

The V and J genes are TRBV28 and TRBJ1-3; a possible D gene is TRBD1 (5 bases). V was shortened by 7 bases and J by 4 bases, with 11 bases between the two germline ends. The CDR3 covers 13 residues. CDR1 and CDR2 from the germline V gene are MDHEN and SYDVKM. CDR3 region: CASIRALGNTIYF. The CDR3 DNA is TGTGCCAGCATCAGGGCGCTAGGAAACACCATATATTTT.

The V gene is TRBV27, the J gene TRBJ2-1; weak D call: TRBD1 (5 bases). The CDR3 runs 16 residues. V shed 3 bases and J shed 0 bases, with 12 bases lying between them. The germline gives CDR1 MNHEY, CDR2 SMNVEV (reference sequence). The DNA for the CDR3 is TGTGCCAGCAGTTTCAAGGGGCCGAGCTCCTACAATGAGCAGTTCTTC. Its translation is CASSFKGPSSYNEQFF.

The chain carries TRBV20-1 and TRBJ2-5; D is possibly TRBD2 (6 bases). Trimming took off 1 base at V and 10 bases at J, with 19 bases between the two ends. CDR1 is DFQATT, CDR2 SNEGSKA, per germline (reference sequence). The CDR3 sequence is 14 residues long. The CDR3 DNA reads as TGCAGTGCTAGAGGACTCGCGGGGTATCGCGACCAGTACTTC. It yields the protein CSARGLAGYRDQYF.

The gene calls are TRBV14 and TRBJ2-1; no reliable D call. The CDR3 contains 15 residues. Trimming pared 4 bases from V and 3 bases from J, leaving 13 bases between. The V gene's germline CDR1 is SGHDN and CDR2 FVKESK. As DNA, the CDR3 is TGTGCCAGCAGCCCTACCCTCCTGCGCTACAATGAGCAGTTCTTC. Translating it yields CASSPTLLRYNEQFF.

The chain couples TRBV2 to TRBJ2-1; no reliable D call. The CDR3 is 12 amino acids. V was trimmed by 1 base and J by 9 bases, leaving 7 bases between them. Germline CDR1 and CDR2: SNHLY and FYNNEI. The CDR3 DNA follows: TGTGCCAGCAGTGAAGTTAGAACTGAGCAGTTCTTC. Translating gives CASSEVRTEQFF.